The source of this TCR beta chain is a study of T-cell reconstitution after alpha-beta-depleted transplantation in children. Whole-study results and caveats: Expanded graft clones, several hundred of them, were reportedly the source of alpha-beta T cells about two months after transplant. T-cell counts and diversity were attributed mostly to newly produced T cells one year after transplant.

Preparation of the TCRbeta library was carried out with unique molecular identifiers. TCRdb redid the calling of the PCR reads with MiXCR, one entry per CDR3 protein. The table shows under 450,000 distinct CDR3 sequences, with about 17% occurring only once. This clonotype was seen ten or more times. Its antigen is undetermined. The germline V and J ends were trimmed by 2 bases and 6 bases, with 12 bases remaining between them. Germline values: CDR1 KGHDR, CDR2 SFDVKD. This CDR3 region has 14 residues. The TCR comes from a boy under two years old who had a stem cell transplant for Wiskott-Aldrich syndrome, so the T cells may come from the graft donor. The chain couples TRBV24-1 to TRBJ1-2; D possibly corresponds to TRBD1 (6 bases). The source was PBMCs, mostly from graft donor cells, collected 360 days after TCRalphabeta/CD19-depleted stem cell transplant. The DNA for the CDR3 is TGTGCCACCAGTGATTATGGGACACCGGATGGCTACACCTTC. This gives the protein CATSDYGTPDGYTF.